This is a list of T cell receptor beta chains from one sample in a study of T cells after yellow fever vaccination. One entry per CDR3 protein, called by TCRdb with MiXCR from the 5' RACE reads. Of approximately 30,000 distinct CDR3 sequences listed, approximately 4.4% are singletons. The material was CD8+ T cells sorted from PBMCs, obtained 5 days after the yellow fever booster vaccination. These TCRs come from a man aged 25 to 45 who received the YFV17D yellow fever vaccine. Both conserved end residues are part of each CDR3. The order of the fields is clone size, D gene, J gene, V gene, CDR3 protein, CDR3 DNA. The D gene is left open where the match is weak. Only part of the rows carry a size: once, few, many, or a class if the clone is expanded.

many | TRBD2 | TRBJ2-1 | TRBV4-3 | CASSQGGLADNYNEQFF | TGCGCCAGCAGCCAAGGAGGACTAGCGGATAACTACAATGAGCAGTTCTTC
many | - | TRBJ2-1 | TRBV7-6 | CASSLGPPAEGFF | TGTGCCAGCAGCTTAGGCCCTCCGGCCGAGGGGTTCTTC
many | - | TRBJ1-1 | TRBV12-5 | CASGFRGDGGTEAFF | TGTGCTAGTGGTTTCCGGGGGGATGGGGGTACTGAAGCTTTCTTT
many | - | TRBJ1-3 | TRBV10-1 | CASSDQPNSGNTIYF | TGCGCCAGCAGTGATCAGCCGAACTCTGGAAACACCATATATTTT
many | - | TRBJ2-7 | TRBV29-1 | CSARDSKGYEQYF | TGCAGCGCGCGGGACTCCAAAGGCTACGAGCAGTACTTC
many | TRBD2 | TRBJ2-7 | TRBV7-2 | CASSLRDYTSYEQYF | TGTGCCAGCAGCCTCCGGGACTACACCTCCTACGAGCAGTACTTC
many | - | TRBJ2-7 | TRBV7-8 | CASSLGRVDEQYF | TGTGCCAGCAGCTTAGGAAGGGTCGACGAGCAGTACTTC
many | - | TRBJ2-2 | TRBV29-1 | CSVEKGGTANTGELFF | TGCAGCGTTGAGAAGGGCGGGACAGCGAACACCGGGGAGCTGTTTTTT
many | TRBD2 | TRBJ2-7 | TRBV11-2 | CASSLDGLAGGWYEQYF | TGTGCCAGCAGCTTAGATGGTCTAGCGGGAGGATGGTACGAGCAGTACTTC
many | TRBD2 | TRBJ2-5 | TRBV19 | CASSLAGGQETQYF | TGTGCCAGTAGCCTAGCGGGAGGGCAAGAGACCCAGTACTTC
many | TRBD2 | TRBJ2-5 | TRBV7-3 | CASSLMGGFQETQYF | TGTGCCAGCAGCTTAATGGGAGGGTTTCAAGAGACCCAGTACTTC
many | - | TRBJ2-2 | TRBV28 | CASSYSWGTGELFF | TGTGCCAGCAGTTACTCGTGGGGGACCGGGGAGCTGTTTTTT
many | TRBD1 | TRBJ2-7 | TRBV6-5 | CASSFGTGGYEQYF | TGTGCCAGCAGTTTCGGGACAGGGGGCTACGAGCAGTACTTC
- | - | TRBJ2-5 | TRBV12-2 | CASRLPGEETQYF | TGTGCAAGTCGCCTCCCCGGGGAAGAGACCCAGTACTTC
many | TRBD2 | TRBJ2-2 | TRBV11-2 | CASSPGLAGAGELFF | TGTGCCAGCAGCCCGGGACTAGCTGGCGCCGGGGAGCTGTTTTTT
many | - | TRBJ2-1 | TRBV4-2 | CASSQTGTEQFF | TGTGCCAGCAGCCAGACAGGCACTGAGCAGTTCTTC
many | TRBD1 | TRBJ1-1 | TRBV20-1 | CSASRGQGVTEAFF | TGCAGTGCTAGTCGGGGACAGGGGGTCACTGAAGCTTTCTTT
many | - | TRBJ2-3 | TRBV5-1 | CASSLGSASTDTQYF | TGCGCCAGCAGCTTGGGCTCGGCTAGCACAGATACGCAGTATTTT
many | TRBD1 | TRBJ2-1 | TRBV27 | CASNPLDRFNEQFF | TGTGCCAGCAACCCGTTGGACAGGTTCAATGAGCAGTTCTTC
many | - | TRBJ2-6 | TRBV4-3 | CASSRGLSGANVLTF | TGCGCCAGCAGCCGCGGACTCTCTGGGGCCAACGTCCTGACTTTC
many | TRBD2 | TRBJ2-1 | TRBV19 | CASSQRELYNEQFF | TGTGCCAGTAGTCAGCGGGAGTTGTACAATGAGCAGTTCTTC
many | TRBD2 | TRBJ2-5 | TRBV3-1 | CASSQVAGGNQETQYF | TGTGCCAGCAGCCAAGTAGCGGGAGGCAACCAAGAGACCCAGTACTTC
few | - | TRBJ2-7 | TRBV5-4 | CASSQGGALYEQYF | TGTGCCAGCAGCCAGGGGGGGGCCCTCTACGAGCAGTACTTC
many | - | TRBJ2-3 | TRBV7-9 | CASSTGSGGVSTDTQYF | TGTGCCAGCAGTACCGGCTCTGGGGGTGTTAGCACAGATACGCAGTATTTT
many | TRBD2 | TRBJ2-5 | TRBV15 | CATSTPAGGQETQYF | TGTGCCACCAGCACCCCAGCGGGAGGGCAAGAGACCCAGTACTTC
many | TRBD1 | TRBJ2-3 | TRBV6-1 | CASSEAIGQDVPPNTQYF | TGTGCCAGCAGTGAAGCGATAGGACAGGACGTTCCCCCAAATACGCAGTATTTT
many | TRBD2 | TRBJ2-7 | TRBV5-4 | CASSTPGTSGRAYEQYF | TGTGCCAGCAGCACCCCCGGGACTAGCGGGAGGGCCTACGAGCAGTACTTC
many | TRBD1 | TRBJ2-5 | TRBV4-1 | CASSQGSSGQGKETQYF | TGCGCCAGCAGCCAAGGGTCTTCTGGACAGGGTAAAGAGACCCAGTACTTC
many | - | TRBJ1-3 | TRBV7-6 | CASSPREAYSGNTIYF | TGTGCCAGCAGCCCTCGTGAGGCCTACTCTGGAAACACCATATATTTT
many | - | TRBJ2-2 | TRBV4-3 | CASSPDQGGELFF | TGCGCCAGCAGCCCGGATCAGGGCGGGGAGCTGTTTTTT
many | - | TRBJ2-7 | TRBV7-8 | CASSLAGVLEQYF | TGTGCCAGCAGCTTAGCGGGAGTCCTCGAGCAGTACTTC
many | TRBD1 | TRBJ2-7 | TRBV10-2 | CASSDRGPNYEQYF | TGCGCCAGCAGTGACAGGGGGCCAAACTACGAGCAGTACTTC
many | - | TRBJ2-1 | TRBV19 | CASGLYVEEQFF | TGTGCCAGTGGGCTTTACGTGGAGGAGCAGTTCTTC
many | - | TRBJ1-5 | TRBV7-9 | CASSLGTQPQHF | TGTGCCAGCAGCTTAGGTACTCAGCCCCAGCATTTT
many | TRBD2 | TRBJ2-1 | TRBV12-5 | CASGSSGLDYNEQFF | TGTGCTAGTGGTTCTAGCGGCCTCGACTACAATGAGCAGTTCTTC
many | - | TRBJ1-4 | TRBV6-2/TRBV6-3 | CASSYSALTSSGGDNEKLFF | TGTGCCAGCAGTTACTCAGCCCTTACAAGTTCTGGAGGGGATAATGAAAAACTGTTTTTT
many | TRBD2 | TRBJ2-1 | TRBV7-9 | CASSHIRGDVNNEQFF | TGTGCCAGCAGTCACATCCGGGGGGACGTGAACAATGAGCAGTTCTTC
few | TRBD2 | TRBJ2-1 | TRBV6-7 | CASSFAGLAGPPSYNEQFF | TGTGCCAGCAGTTTTGCGGGTCTAGCGGGACCCCCCTCCTACAATGAGCAGTTCTTC
many | - | TRBJ1-2 | TRBV19 | CASSQTGNYGYTF | TGTGCCAGTAGCCAGACGGGGAACTATGGCTACACCTTC
many | - | TRBJ2-1 | TRBV29-1 | CSVAIRGEQFF | TGCAGCGTTGCAATCCGGGGTGAGCAGTTCTTC
many | - | TRBJ2-7 | TRBV9 | CASSVHDSYEQYF | TGTGCCAGCAGCGTACACGACTCCTACGAGCAGTACTTC
many | - | TRBJ2-3 | TRBV20-1 | CSAEGNPGSPDTQYF | TGCAGTGCAGAGGGGAATCCGGGGTCCCCAGATACGCAGTATTTT
many | - | TRBJ2-2 | TRBV19 | CASSKDRRGTGELFF | TGTGCCAGTAGTAAGGATCGCCGGGGGACCGGGGAGCTGTTTTTT
many | - | TRBJ2-1 | TRBV4-2 | CASSQDWQAAGEQFF | TGTGCCAGCAGCCAAGATTGGCAGGCCGCGGGTGAGCAGTTCTTC
many | - | TRBJ2-1 | TRBV5-1 | CASSNLTSSYNEQFF | TGCGCCAGCAGCAATTTGACTAGCTCCTACAATGAGCAGTTCTTC